A single sample is the source of the 18 T cell receptor beta chains below, sequenced in a study of T cells after yellow fever vaccination. Each CDR3 protein gets one entry after TCRdb re-called the 5' RACE reads with MiXCR. This table has roughly 520,000 distinct CDR3 sequences, 20% to 25% appearing once. Sequences were derived from PBMCs, sampled 21 days after the first yellow fever vaccination. The receptor set was obtained from a man in his late teens or twenties who received the YFV17D yellow fever vaccine.

V usage is TRBV6-1 and J usage is TRBJ1-6; 10 nucleotides agree with TRBD1. The CDR3 runs 14 residues. CDR1 is MNHNS and CDR2 is SASEGT in the germline V gene. The V segment lost 6 bases and the J segment 9 bases; nucleotides outside the gene matches: 5. The CDR3 region has the DNA TGTGCCAGCAGCACCGGGACAGGGGCTTCACCCCTCCACTTT. It is translated as CASSTGTGASPLHF.

This clonotype was counted at least ten times. V gene TRBV20-1 combines with J gene TRBJ2-3; TRBD2 matches at 9 bases. Germline V gives CDR1 DFQATT, CDR2 SNEGSKA (reference sequence). After removal of 4 bases from V and 7 bases from J, the junction contained 9 bases not matched to a gene. This CDR3 has 14 amino acids. CDR3 sequence reads: CSAISGGGGNTQYF. The CDR3 bases are TGCAGTGCTATTAGCGGGGGAGGCGGTAATACGCAGTATTTT.

The chain uses TRBV7-6 and TRBJ2-3, with D possibly matching TRBD2 (6 bases). The V gene's germline CDR1 is SGHVS and CDR2 FNYEAQ. The CDR3 is made up of 16 amino acids. Trimming cost V 2 bases and J 4 bases, with 16 bases left between them. CDR3 DNA: TGTGCCAGCAGCTTATCGGGAGTCTGGGGCCCAGATACGCAGTATTTT. Translating it yields CASSLSGVWGPDTQYF.

V usage is TRBV12-3 or TRBV12-4 and J usage is TRBJ2-2, with a weak D call TRBD1 (7 bases). The V and J ends lost 5 bases and 2 bases respectively, with 12 bases between them. The length of the CDR3 is 15 residues. As DNA, the CDR3 is TGTGCCAGCAGTAGGAGGGGGCTTAACACCGGGGAGCTGTTTTTT. It encodes CASSRRGLNTGELFF.

This chain joins TRBV6-1 and TRBJ1-1, with D possibly being TRBD1 (5 bases). This CDR3 contains 16 residues. Trimming removed 6 bases from V and 5 bases from J, with 22 bases in between. Germline V CDR1 and CDR2: MNHNS, SASEGT. CDR3 sequence: CASSQRQGIAGTEAFF. CDR3 in DNA: TGTGCCAGCAGCCAAAGGCAGGGTATCGCCGGGACTGAAGCTTTCTTT.

This clonotype came up a few times. The rearrangement links TRBV5-1 to TRBJ2-3; D may be TRBD1 (5 bases). Trimming shortened V by 5 bases and J by 1 base, and 14 bases separated the two germline ends. The CDR3 sequence is 15 residues long. Per the germline V gene, CDR1 is SGHRS and CDR2 is YFSETQ. The CDR3 is CASRPQGLGTDTQYF. The CDR3, as DNA: TGCGCCAGCAGGCCCCAGGGCTTGGGCACAGATACGCAGTATTTT.

This clonotype has just a few counts. V gene TRBV18 combines with J gene TRBJ1-1; no firm D call. This CDR3 region has 13 residues. The V end was cut by 3 bases, the J end by 8 bases, with 13 bases between. The germline V gene encodes CDR1 KGHSH and CDR2 LQKENI. This CDR3 reads CASSPLVSIEAFF. CDR3 DNA sequence: TGTGCCAGCTCACCCCTTGTCTCCATCGAAGCTTTCTTT.

This clonotype has just a few counts. The CDR3 nucleotides are TGTGCCTTCAGTTCGGACCGATCGGGACTAGCGGCCTACAATGAGCAGTTCTTC. This gives the protein CAFSSDRSGLAAYNEQFF. The chain employs TRBV12-3 or TRBV12-4 and TRBJ2-1; the match to TRBD2 covers 11 bases. Trimming at V came to 11 bases and at J to 2 bases, leaving 17 bases not matched to a gene. There are 18 residues in the CDR3.

This clonotype has a count of ten or more. The junction departs from germline at one end; a sequencing error may be responsible. The V gene is TRBV4-1, the J gene TRBJ2-1, with D perhaps given as TRBD1 or TRBD2 (6 bases each). Germline lookup yields CDR1 MGHRA and CDR2 YSYEKL. The CDR3 contains 16 residues. The DNA of the CDR3 is TGCGCCAGCACCCAAGGGGGGACGGGGCGGTACAATGAGCAGTTCTTC. It is translated as CASTQGGTGRYNEQFF.

V and J are TRBV20-1 and TRBJ1-4; no reliable D call. Germline values: CDR1 DFQATT, CDR2 SNEGSKA (reference sequence). CDR3 size: 13 residues. Trimming pared 3 bases from V and 3 bases from J, leaving 8 bases between. The CDR3 loop is CSASGPANEKLFF. CDR3 bases: TGCAGTGCTAGTGGGCCGGCTAATGAAAAACTGTTTTTT.

This clonotype came up a few times. The J gene is TRBJ2-1, the V gene TRBV11-2; D is undetermined. Germline lookup yields CDR1 SGHAT and CDR2 FQNNGV. V lost 6 bases and J lost 8, with 8 bases in between. This CDR3 has 11 amino acids. In nucleotides, the CDR3 is TGTGCCAGCAGACACGGTTATGAGCAGTTCTTC. Translating it yields CASRHGYEQFF.

This clonotype was counted only a few times. The gene calls are TRBV25-1 and TRBJ2-1; 11 positions agree with TRBD1. J was trimmed by 3 bases and V by 2 bases; bases with no gene match: 6. This CDR3 spans 17 amino acids. Germline V gene data show CDR1 as MGHDK and CDR2 as SYGVNS. The CDR3: CASSETPGQGDYNEQFF. The CDR3 nucleotides read TGTGCCAGCAGTGAAACCCCGGGACAGGGGGACTACAATGAGCAGTTCTTC.

The sample holds a few counts of this clonotype. This rearrangement joins TRBV6-5 to TRBJ1-1, with unresolved D. The CDR3 totals 15 residues. V gave up 4 bases and J gave up 0 bases, with 12 bases separating them. Germline CDR1 and CDR2: MNHEY and SVGAGI. Written as DNA, the CDR3 is TGTGCCAGCAGTTTCCGGACGGGGTTGAACACTGAAGCTTTCTTT. Protein sequence: CASSFRTGLNTEAFF.

The chain couples TRBV12-3 or TRBV12-4 to TRBJ2-7; no clear D gene. Trimming pared 3 bases from V and 4 bases from J, leaving 10 bases between. CDR3 length: 13 amino acids. CDR3 coding DNA: TGTGCCAGCAGTTTTGGGTCCGGGTACGAGCAGTACGTC. Its translation is CASSFGSGYEQYV.

The rearrangement joins TRBV20-1 to TRBJ2-4; TRBD2 aligns across 8 bases. CDR1 and CDR2 from the germline V gene are DFQATT and SNEGSKA (reference sequence). The CDR3 loop spans 17 amino acids. The ends lost 1 base at V and 5 bases at J; junction bases unmatched: 13. The CDR3 loop reads CSARGGLVTRWENIQYF. CDR3 bases: TGCAGTGCTAGAGGGGGACTAGTCACCCGGTGGGAAAACATTCAGTACTTC.

This clonotype was observed a handful of times. This chain joins TRBV18 and TRBJ2-7, with TRBD1 matching over 8 bases. Germline CDR1 reads KGHSH; CDR2 reads LQKENI. The CDR3 has 15 amino acids. Trimming removed 2 bases from V and 1 base from J; junction bases left unmatched: 4. This chain's CDR3 is CASSPGTGESYEQYF. In nucleotides, the CDR3 is TGTGCCAGCTCACCAGGGACAGGCGAATCCTACGAGCAGTACTTC.

This chain joins TRBV15 and TRBJ2-1; D is uncertain. Trimming removed 0 bases at V and 0 bases at J, with 6 bases between. Looked up from germline, CDR1 is LNHNV and CDR2 is YYDKDF (reference sequence). The CDR3 extends over 15 amino acids. The CDR3 here is CATSRETSSYNEQFF. The CDR3 region has the DNA TGTGCCACCAGCAGAGAAACGAGCTCCTACAATGAGCAGTTCTTC.

This clonotype was counted a few times. This rearrangement joins TRBV20-1 to TRBJ1-4; no definite D call. The CDR3 runs 13 residues. Germline CDR1 and CDR2: DFQATT and SNEGSKA (reference sequence). Trimming shortened V by 5 bases and J by 0 bases, and 7 bases separated the two germline ends. The CDR3 coding sequence is TGCAGTGCTGTCAGCCCAACTAATGAAAAACTGTTTTTT. Protein sequence: CSAVSPTNEKLFF.